Presented here are 23 T cell receptor beta chains from one specimen sequenced in a study of beta chain features in type 1 diabetes. Study findings and constraints: Type 1 diabetes patients showed a moderate but significant shortening of TCRB CDR3s in all four CD4+ subsets.

Expressed TCRB transcripts were sequenced because the entire RNA isolate underwent reverse transcription. The table came from immunoSEQ multiplex PCR; TCRdb's copy has only in-frame clones and leaves some out. In the table there are approximately 730,000 clones, roughly 13% of which are singletons. The antigens for these receptors are not known. The sequenced material came from naive CD4+ T cells from blood. The receptors shown here come from a young man with type 1 diabetes.

The chain carries TRBV7-9 and TRBJ2-3; 7 bases align to TRBD1. Per the germline V gene, CDR1 is SEHNR and CDR2 is FQNEAQ (reference sequence). The CDR3 is 14 amino acids. Trimming took 3 bases from V and 2 from J; bases not matched to a gene: 2. The DNA of the CDR3 is TGTGCCAGCAGCTTCGGGACAGCCACAGATACGCAGTATTTT. Protein sequence: CASSFGTATDTQYF.

This chain joins TRBV7-2 and TRBJ1-2; 12 positions agree with TRBD1. Germline V lookup: CDR1 SGHTA, CDR2 FQGNSA. V trimming: 6 bases; J trimming: 6 bases; junction bases outside the gene matches: 11. CDR3 length: 16 amino acids. Written as DNA, the CDR3 is TGTGCCAGCAGTCCCGGGACAGGGGGCCCTAGTGATGGCTACACCTTC. Protein product: CASSPGTGGPSDGYTF.

This clone was counted only a few times. The chain couples TRBV30 to TRBJ1-2; 12 bases fit TRBD1. With 4 bases clipped from V and 7 bases from J, the junction kept 7 bases outside the gene matches. From germline, CDR1 is GTSNPN and CDR2 SVGIG (reference sequence). This CDR3 contains 14 residues. The CDR3 DNA is TGTGCCTGGACAGAGGGACAGGGGGCGCTTGGCTACACCTTC. Translation: CAWTEGQGALGYTF.

The chain joins TRBV7-9 to TRBJ2-5; D ambiguous. Trimming removed 3 bases at V and 11 bases at J, with 10 bases between. The CDR3 is 11 amino acids. Germline CDR1 reads SEHNR; CDR2 reads FQNEAQ (reference sequence). The CDR3 bases are TGTGCCAGCAGCTTTTCCTTAGAGCAGTACTTC. As protein: CASSFSLEQYF.

The chain recombines TRBV10-2 with TRBJ2-7; 7 bases line up with TRBD1. The trim removed 6 bases at V and 6 bases at J, leaving 8 bases unmatched. The CDR3 is made up of 13 amino acids. Germline V lookup: CDR1 WSHSY, CDR2 SAAADI. The CDR3 bases are TGCGCCAGCAGACCCGGGACAGCGGCCGAGCAGTACTTC. This codes for CASRPGTAAEQYF.

This clone has more than one count but fewer than ten. V usage is TRBV9 and J usage is TRBJ2-5; 11 bases match TRBD2. Looked up from germline, CDR1 is SGDLS and CDR2 is YYNGEE. Unmatched junction bases numbered 7, after V lost 0 bases and J lost 6 bases. This CDR3 contains 16 residues. CDR3 in amino acids: CASSVDASGGRKTQYF. The CDR3 bases are TGTGCCAGCAGCGTAGATGCTAGCGGGGGGAGGAAGACCCAGTACTTC.

This chain uses TRBV6-5 with TRBJ2-7, with D possibly TRBD1 on 5 matching bases. The CDR3 runs 11 residues. CDR1 is MNHEY, CDR2 SVGAGI, per germline. Between the trimmed V and J ends, which lost 5 bases and 6 bases, there was a span of 8 bases. The CDR3 loop is CASSRQSEQYF. The CDR3, as DNA: TGTGCCAGCAGTCGACAGAGCGAGCAGTACTTC.

This clone has a handful of counts. This chain links TRBV30 with TRBJ2-7; D perhaps matches TRBD1 (6 bases). V was clipped by 6 bases and J by 2 bases, with 11 bases between them. Germline lookup yields CDR1 GTSNPN and CDR2 SVGIG (reference sequence). CDR3 length: 12 residues. CDR3 nucleotide sequence: TGTGCCTGTAACAGGGACCCCTACGAGCAGTACTTC. This gives the protein CACNRDPYEQYF.

This clone appeared once. J is TRBJ1-2 and V is TRBV28, with 10 positions matching TRBD1. Germline V gene sequence: CDR1 MDHEN, CDR2 SYDVKM. V was clipped by 5 bases and J by 3 bases; unmatched bases: 6. There are 15 residues in the CDR3. The CDR3 region has the DNA TGTGCCAGCAGTCCGGGACAGGGGTTATACTATGGCTACACCTTC. It translates to CASSPGQGLYYGYTF.

This clone turned up a few times. The chain is built from TRBV14 and TRBJ2-6; no definite D call. There are 16 residues in the CDR3. Germline V gene lookup returns CDR1 SGHDN and CDR2 FVKESK. V dropped 4 bases and J dropped 2 bases, with 12 bases sitting between them. The CDR3 here is CASSLLLTPGANVLTF. In DNA, the CDR3 is TGTGCCAGCAGCCTGTTATTAACCCCTGGGGCCAACGTCCTGACTTTC.

J is TRBJ1-2 and V is TRBV27; 7 bases are a match to TRBD1. V gave up 8 bases and J gave up 9 bases; unmatched junction bases: 9. The CDR3 totals 12 residues. Germline CDR1 and CDR2: MNHEY and SMNVEV (reference sequence). CDR3 loop: CASGPDRFSYTF. In DNA form, the CDR3 reads TGTGCCAGCGGCCCGGACAGGTTCAGCTACACCTTC.

This clone was detected a few times. Other nucleotide sequences from this sample produce the same CDR3. V is TRBV7-9 and J is TRBJ2-5; D perhaps matches TRBD1 (5 bases). The germline CDR1 and CDR2 sequences are SEHNR and FQNEAQ (reference sequence). Trimming took off 5 bases at V and 4 bases at J, with 8 bases between the two ends. The CDR3 contains 12 residues. For the CDR3, the DNA is TGTGCCAGCAGCCCGCAGGGAGAGACCCAGTACTTC. This gives the protein CASSPQGETQYF.

The rearrangement uses TRBV28 and TRBJ1-1; 7 bases agree with TRBD1. Germline values: CDR1 MDHEN, CDR2 SYDVKM. After removal of 6 bases from V and 0 bases from J, the junction contained 7 bases not matched to a gene. The CDR3 extends over 15 amino acids. In DNA, the CDR3 is TGTGCCAGCAGCTGGGACAGCGGTATGAACACTGAAGCTTTCTTT. Its protein is CASSWDSGMNTEAFF.

This clone occurred a few times. The chain has TRBV11-2 and TRBJ2-3, with D possibly called TRBD1 or TRBD2 (5 bases each). The CDR3 is 14 residues long. Between the trimmed V and J ends, which lost 6 bases and 2 bases, there was a span of 12 bases. The germline gives CDR1 SGHAT, CDR2 FQNNGV. The CDR3 is CASRTGRHTDTQYF. As DNA, the CDR3 is TGTGCCAGCAGAACGGGACGGCACACAGATACGCAGTATTTT.

This chain uses TRBV27 with TRBJ1-1; D is uncertain. V shed 0 bases and J shed 10 bases, with 12 bases lying between them. Germline CDR1 and CDR2: MNHEY and SMNVEV (reference sequence). The CDR3 length is 13 residues. The chain's CDR3 is CASSLSTGLGAFF. The DNA for the CDR3 is TGTGCCAGCAGTTTATCGACGGGCCTGGGAGCTTTCTTT.

This clone has only a few counts. In DNA, the CDR3 is TGTGCCAGCAGCGAACAGGGGAAGAACACTGAAGCTTTCTTT. Its translation is CASSEQGKNTEAFF. V usage is TRBV2 and J usage is TRBJ1-1, with TRBD1 identical over 7 bases. V was pared by 6 bases and J by 1 base, with 5 bases of the junction left unmatched. Germline V gene sequence: CDR1 SNHLY, CDR2 FYNNEI. The CDR3 has 14 residues.

The rearrangement uses TRBV7-2 and TRBJ2-1; D gene unclear. Germline values: CDR1 SGHTA, CDR2 FQGNSA. There are 16 residues in the CDR3. V was trimmed by 5 bases and J by 1 base, leaving 15 bases between them. The CDR3 coding sequence is TGTGCCAGCAGCACCCAGAGTATAGGTTCCTACAATGAGCAGTTCTTC. Translated, it gives CASSTQSIGSYNEQFF.

This clone has only a few counts. Other DNA variants within this sample encode the same CDR3. The chain joins TRBV7-2 to TRBJ1-5; D ambiguous. V shed 6 bases and J shed 0 bases, with 6 bases lying between them. This CDR3 is 13 amino acids long. Germline values: CDR1 SGHTA, CDR2 FQGNSA. The CDR3 sequence is CASSPDSNQPQHF. The DNA of the CDR3 is TGTGCCAGCAGTCCAGATAGCAATCAGCCCCAGCATTTT.

V and J are TRBV7-6 and TRBJ2-3; possibly TRBD2 for D (7 bases). The CDR3 contains 16 residues. CDR1 is SGHVS and CDR2 is FNYEAQ in the germline V gene. The V end was cut by 3 bases, the J end by 5 bases, with 18 bases between. The CDR3 DNA is TGTGCCAGCAGCTTGGGGGCGGGGGCCCGTCGAGATACGCAGTATTTT. It is translated as CASSLGAGARRDTQYF.

As concerns this clone: Other DNA sequences from this sample encode an identical CDR3 as well. The rearrangement uses TRBV7-9 and TRBJ2-3; 8 bases match TRBD2. CDR3 length equals 15 residues. Unmatched junction bases numbered 7, after V lost 5 bases and J lost 3 bases. Per the germline V gene, CDR1 is SEHNR and CDR2 is FQNEAQ (reference sequence). The CDR3 reads CASSLGLAGTDTQYF. The DNA for the CDR3 is TGTGCCAGCAGCCTTGGACTAGCCGGGACAGATACGCAGTATTTT.

This rearrangement joins TRBV6-1 to TRBJ2-1; D possibly corresponds to TRBD1 (5 bases). The CDR3 is made up of 12 amino acids. V lost 5 bases, J lost 4 bases, and 6 bases lay in between. Germline V gene data show CDR1 as MNHNS and CDR2 as SASEGT. CDR3 protein: CASSPGYNEQFF. CDR3 sequence (DNA): TGTGCCAGCAGTCCAGGGTACAATGAGCAGTTCTTC.

V and J are TRBV5-6 and TRBJ2-5; D is perhaps TRBD2 (7 bases). The CDR3 has 16 amino acids. The V end was cut by 4 bases, the J end by 5 bases, with 21 bases between. Germline V gives CDR1 SGHDT, CDR2 YYEEEE. DNA for the CDR3: TGTGCCAGCAGCCCTCCTACGGGGGGCGTCTGGGAGACCCAGTACTTC. Translating it yields CASSPPTGGVWETQYF.

This clone showed up just a few times. The CDR3 bases are TGTGCCAGCAGGATCGGGGGGGCCTCCTACGAGCAGTACTTC. Protein: CASRIGGASYEQYF. This rearrangement joins TRBV7-9 to TRBJ2-7; 8 bases agree with TRBD2. The V segment lost 6 bases and the J segment 0 bases; nucleotides outside the gene matches: 4. The CDR3 totals 14 residues. Germline V gives CDR1 SEHNR, CDR2 FQNEAQ (reference sequence).